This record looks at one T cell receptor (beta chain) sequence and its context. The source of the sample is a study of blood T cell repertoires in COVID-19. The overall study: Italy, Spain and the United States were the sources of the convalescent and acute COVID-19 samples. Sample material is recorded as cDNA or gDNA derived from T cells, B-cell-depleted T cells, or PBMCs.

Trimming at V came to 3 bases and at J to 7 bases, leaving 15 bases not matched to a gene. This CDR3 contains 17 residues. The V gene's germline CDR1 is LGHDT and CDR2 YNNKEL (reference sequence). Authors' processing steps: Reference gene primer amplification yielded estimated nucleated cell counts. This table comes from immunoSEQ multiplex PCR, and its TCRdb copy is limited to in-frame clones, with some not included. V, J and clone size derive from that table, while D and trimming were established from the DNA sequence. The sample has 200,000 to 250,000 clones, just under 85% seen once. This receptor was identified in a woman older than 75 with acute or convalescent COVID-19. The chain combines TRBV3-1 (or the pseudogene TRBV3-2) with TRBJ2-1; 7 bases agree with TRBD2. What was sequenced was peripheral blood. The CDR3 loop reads CASSQDRTSIWPNEQFF. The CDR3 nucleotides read TGTGCCAGCAGCCAGGACCGGACTAGTATTTGGCCAAATGAGCAGTTCTTC.